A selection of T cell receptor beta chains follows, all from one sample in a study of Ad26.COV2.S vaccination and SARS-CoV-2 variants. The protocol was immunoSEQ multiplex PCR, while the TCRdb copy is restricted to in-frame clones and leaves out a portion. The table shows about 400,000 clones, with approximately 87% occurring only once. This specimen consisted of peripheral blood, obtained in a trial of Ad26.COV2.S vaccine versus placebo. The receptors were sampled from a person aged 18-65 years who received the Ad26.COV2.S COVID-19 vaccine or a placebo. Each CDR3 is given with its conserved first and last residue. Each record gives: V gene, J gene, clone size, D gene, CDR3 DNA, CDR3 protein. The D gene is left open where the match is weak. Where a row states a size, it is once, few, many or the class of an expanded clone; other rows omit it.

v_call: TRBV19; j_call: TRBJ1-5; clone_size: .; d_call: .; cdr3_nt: TGTGCCAGTAGTACCGGTTCCAGAAGCAATCAGCCCCAGCATTTT; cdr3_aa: CASSTGSRSNQPQHF
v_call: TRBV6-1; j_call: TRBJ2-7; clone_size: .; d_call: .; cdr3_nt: TGTGCCAGCAGTGAAGGTCAAGCCCGGTCCTACGAGCAGTACTTC; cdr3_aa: CASSEGQARSYEQYF
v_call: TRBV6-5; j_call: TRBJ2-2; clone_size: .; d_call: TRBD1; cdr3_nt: TGTGCCAGCGGGACAGAAAACACCGGGGAGCTGTTTTTT; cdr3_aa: CASGTENTGELFF
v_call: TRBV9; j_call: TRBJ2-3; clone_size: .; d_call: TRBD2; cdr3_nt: TGTGCCAGCAGCGTAGCTGCGGGGGGCGCCTCCACAGATACGCAGTATTTT; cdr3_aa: CASSVAAGGASTDTQYF
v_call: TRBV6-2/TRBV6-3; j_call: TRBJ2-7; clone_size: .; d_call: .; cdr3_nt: TGTGCCAGCAGTTACCAGAGACGGAACTACGAGCAGTACTTC; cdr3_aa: CASSYQRRNYEQYF
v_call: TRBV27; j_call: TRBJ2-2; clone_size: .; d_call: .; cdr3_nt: TGTGCCAGCAGTTCCCCGAGGGGGGCGAACACCGGGGAGCTGTTTTTT; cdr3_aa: CASSSPRGANTGELFF
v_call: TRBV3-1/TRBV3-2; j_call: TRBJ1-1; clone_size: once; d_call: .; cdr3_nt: TGTGCCAGCAGCCTAAGCTCCCCGGTCGCTGAAGCTTTCTTT; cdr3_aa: CASSLSSPVAEAFF
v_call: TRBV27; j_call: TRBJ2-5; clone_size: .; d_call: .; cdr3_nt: TGTGCCAGCAGTTTATTAGGCCAACAAGGGCGGGACCAAGAGACCCAGTACTTC; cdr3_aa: CASSLLGQQGRDQETQYF
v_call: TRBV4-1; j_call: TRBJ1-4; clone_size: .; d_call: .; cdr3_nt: TGCGCCAGCAGCCAAGAGGACCAAGAAAAACTGTTTTTT; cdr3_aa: CASSQEDQEKLFF
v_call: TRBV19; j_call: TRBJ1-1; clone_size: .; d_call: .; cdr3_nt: TGTGCCAGTAGTATTTCTCTGAACACTGAAGCTTTCTTT; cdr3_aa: CASSISLNTEAFF
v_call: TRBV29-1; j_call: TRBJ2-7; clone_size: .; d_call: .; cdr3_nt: TGCAGCGTTGCCCCAGGAGTACCGAGACCCTACGAGCAGTACTTC; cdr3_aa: CSVAPGVPRPYEQYF
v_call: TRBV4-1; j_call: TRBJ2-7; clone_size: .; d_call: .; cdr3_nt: TGCGCCAGCAGCCAAGAGAGGACCGGATACGAGCAGTACTTC; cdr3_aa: CASSQERTGYEQYF
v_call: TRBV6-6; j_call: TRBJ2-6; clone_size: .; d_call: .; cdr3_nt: TGTGCCAGCAGTTACTTCCCCCCGGGGGGGGCCAACGTCCTGACTTTC; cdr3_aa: CASSYFPPGGANVLTF
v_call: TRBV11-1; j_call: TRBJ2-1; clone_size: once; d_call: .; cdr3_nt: TGTGCCAGCAGGTGGGGTTACGGTGAGCAGTTCTTC; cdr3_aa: CASRWGYGEQFF
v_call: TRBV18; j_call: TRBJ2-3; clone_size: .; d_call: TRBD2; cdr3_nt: TGTGCCAGCTCTCCGGGGGGAACCACAGATACGCAGTATTTT; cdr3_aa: CASSPGGTTDTQYF
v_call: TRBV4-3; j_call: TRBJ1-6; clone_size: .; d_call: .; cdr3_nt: TGCGCCAGCAGCCGAGTTAATTCACCCCTCCACTTT; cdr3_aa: CASSRVNSPLHF
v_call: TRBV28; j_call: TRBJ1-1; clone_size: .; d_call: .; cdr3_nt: TGTGCCAGCAGTACCAGGGCTGAAGCTTTCTTT; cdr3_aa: CASSTRAEAFF
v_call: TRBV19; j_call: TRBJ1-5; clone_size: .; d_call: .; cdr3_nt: TGTGCCAGTAGTACGAGCCCGAATCAGCCCCAGCATTTT; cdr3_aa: CASSTSPNQPQHF
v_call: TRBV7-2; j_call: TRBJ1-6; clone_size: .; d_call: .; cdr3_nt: TGTGCCAGCAGCTTAGGCTCTATACAGAATTCACCCCTCCACTTT; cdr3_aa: CASSLGSIQNSPLHF
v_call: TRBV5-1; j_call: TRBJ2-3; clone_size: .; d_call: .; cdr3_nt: TGCGCCAGCAGAATAGGGTTAGGTACAGATACGCAGTATTTT; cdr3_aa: CASRIGLGTDTQYF
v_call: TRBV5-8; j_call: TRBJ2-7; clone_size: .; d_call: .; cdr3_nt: TGTGCCAGCAGCTTGCAGGGCGAGCAGTACTTC; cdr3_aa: CASSLQGEQYF
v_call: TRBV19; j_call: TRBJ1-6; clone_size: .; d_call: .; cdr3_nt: TGTGCCAGTAGTGTGACGGAAAATTCACCCCTCCACTTT; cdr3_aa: CASSVTENSPLHF
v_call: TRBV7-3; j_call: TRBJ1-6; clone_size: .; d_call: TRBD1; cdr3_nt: TGTGCCAGCAGCTTAGACAGGGCGGCACCCCTCCACTTT; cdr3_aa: CASSLDRAAPLHF
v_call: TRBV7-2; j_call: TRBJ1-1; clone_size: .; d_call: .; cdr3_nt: TGTGCCAGCAGCTTATCTATAGGGGCCACTGAAGCTTTCTTT; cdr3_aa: CASSLSIGATEAFF
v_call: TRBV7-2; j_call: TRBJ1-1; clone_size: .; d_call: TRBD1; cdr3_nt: TGTGCCAGCAGCTTAGCAGGGGGCGGGAGGACTGAAGCTTTCTTT; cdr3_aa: CASSLAGGGRTEAFF
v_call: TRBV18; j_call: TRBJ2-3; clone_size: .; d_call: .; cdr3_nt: TGTGCCAGCTCACCGAGTAGAGTGGGCACAGATACGCAGTATTTT; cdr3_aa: CASSPSRVGTDTQYF
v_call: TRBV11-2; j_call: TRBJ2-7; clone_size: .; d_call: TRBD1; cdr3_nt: TGTGCCAGCAGCTTAGATCACACAGGGGGGCACTACGAGCAGTACTTC; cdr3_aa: CASSLDHTGGHYEQYF
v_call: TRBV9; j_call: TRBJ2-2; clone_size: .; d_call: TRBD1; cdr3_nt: TGTGCCAGCAGCGCCGCCGGGACAGGGAACACCGGGGAGCTGTTTTTT; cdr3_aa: CASSAAGTGNTGELFF
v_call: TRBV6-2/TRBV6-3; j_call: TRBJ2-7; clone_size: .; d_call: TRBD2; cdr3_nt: TGTGCCAGCAGTGGACGGACGGGACCGGGGGGGTACGAGCAGTACTTC; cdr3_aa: CASSGRTGPGGYEQYF
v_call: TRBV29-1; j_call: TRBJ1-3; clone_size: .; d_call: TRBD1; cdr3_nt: TGCAGCGAAGCTGGGACAGTCGGAAACACCATATATTTT; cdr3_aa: CSEAGTVGNTIYF
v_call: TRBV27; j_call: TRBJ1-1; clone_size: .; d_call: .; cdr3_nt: TGTGCCAGCAGTTTATTCTATGGGGGCACTGAAGCTTTCTTT; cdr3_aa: CASSLFYGGTEAFF